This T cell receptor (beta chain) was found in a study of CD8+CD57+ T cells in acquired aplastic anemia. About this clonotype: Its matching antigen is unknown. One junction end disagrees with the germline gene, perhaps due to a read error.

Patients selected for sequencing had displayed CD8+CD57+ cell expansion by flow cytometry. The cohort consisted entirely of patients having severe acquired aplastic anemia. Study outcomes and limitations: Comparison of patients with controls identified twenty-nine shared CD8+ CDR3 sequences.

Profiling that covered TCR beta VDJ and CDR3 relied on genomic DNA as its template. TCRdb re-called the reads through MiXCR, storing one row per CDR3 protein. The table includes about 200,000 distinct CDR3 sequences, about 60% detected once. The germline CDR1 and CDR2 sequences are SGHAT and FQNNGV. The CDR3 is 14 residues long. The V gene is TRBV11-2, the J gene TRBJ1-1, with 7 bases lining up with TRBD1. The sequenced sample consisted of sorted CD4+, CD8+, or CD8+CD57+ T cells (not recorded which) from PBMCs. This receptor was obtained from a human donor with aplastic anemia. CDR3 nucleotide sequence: TGTACCAGCAGCTTAGGGGGGCAGGACAGGGAAGCTTTCTTT. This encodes CTSSLGGQDREAFF. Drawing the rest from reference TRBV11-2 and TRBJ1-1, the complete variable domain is EAGVAQSPRYKIIEKRQSVAFWCNPISGHATLYWYQQILGQGPKLLIQFQNNGVVDDSQLPKDRFSAERLKGVDSTLKIQPAKLEDSAVYLCTSSLGGQDREAFFGQGTRLTVV.